This paragraph covers one T cell receptor (beta chain) sequence. Its antigen is undetermined. Time point denoted: week 23, last vaccination. Each dose delivered 300 ug of mutant IDH1 20-mer peptide subcutaneously with imiquimod. The data are from a study of a mutant IDH1 vaccine in newly diagnosed glioma. Background on the study: Treated patients, 62.5% male and roughly 40% female, averaged around 40 years of age. Earlier therapy was either radiotherapy, temozolomide, or both, and most got both.

Method: immunoSEQ multiplex PCR; TCRdb's copy keeps in-frame clones and lacks some. The repertoire holds roughly 51,000 clones, with roughly 77% as singletons. The CDR3 sequence is 12 residues long. Germline V lookup: CDR1 SGHRS, CDR2 YFSETQ. V lost 6 bases, J lost 3 bases, and 10 bases lay in between. The study's findings and limits: Apparently, pseudoprogression bore no relation to changes among the top peripheral T cell clonotypes.

Sequenced here: PBMCs, sampled from a glioma patient whose treatment included an IDH1 peptide vaccine. The sequence derives from a woman between 40 and 50 years old with glioma. Some clones in this sample may be carry-over from other donors' samples. The rearrangement links TRBV5-1 to TRBJ2-7; D might be TRBD1 (6 bases). The CDR3 region is CASKQDSYEQYF. The CDR3 region has the DNA TGCGCCAGCAAACAGGACAGCTACGAGCAGTACTTC.